The entry that follows covers one T cell receptor beta chain sequence. Autoimmune disease history or systemic immunosuppression led to patient exclusion. The record originates from a study of OX40 agonist ivuxolimab in advanced cancers. Study-level background: A diagnosis of hepatocellular carcinoma, melanoma, renal cell or head and neck cancer was present in dose-escalation patients. Of the participants, around 39% had some prior anti-PD-1, anti-PD-L1 or anti-CTLA-4 therapy, which was allowed.

Here immunoSEQ multiplex PCR was the method, and the copy in TCRdb shows in-frame clones only, minus some. The table lists tens of thousands of clones, more than 85% of them singletons. The germline CDR1 and CDR2 sequences are LGHNA and YNFKEQ. Trimming at V came to 4 bases and at J to 0 bases, leaving 1 base not matched to a gene. This CDR3 spans 15 amino acids. The material sequenced was CD4+ or CD8+ T cells sorted from blood, taken in a trial of the OX40 agonist ivuxolimab. This chain uses TRBV4-2 with TRBJ2-1; 9 bases map to TRBD2. The TCR originated in an adult with an advanced solid tumor such as melanoma, head and neck, liver or kidney cancer. The CDR3 sequence: CASSPGLASYNEQFF. The CDR3 nucleotides are TGTGCCAGCAGCCCGGGACTAGCCTCCTACAATGAGCAGTTCTTC.